This T cell receptor beta chain was documented in a study of blood T cell repertoires in COVID-19. Whole-study context: The United States, Italy and Spain supplied acute and convalescent COVID-19 samples. From T cells, B-cell-depleted T cells, or PBMCs came the material, which was cDNA or gDNA.

In the authors' methods: Amplification of reference gene primers was used by the study to estimate nucleated cell counts. TCRdb's table, derived via immunoSEQ multiplex PCR, lists solely in-frame clones and lacks some. Clonal size and the V and J genes are those of that table, whereas D and trimming came from the DNA. This table holds nearly 300,000 clones, approximately 89% found once. The CDR3 totals 14 residues. The receptor's source is a woman in her thirties who had recovered from COVID-19. Material: peripheral blood. The chain is built from TRBV12-1 and TRBJ2-7; TRBD2 reflects the table's D call only, with no check against the DNA. TRBV12-1 is given as a pseudogene. The CDR3 region has the DNA TGTGCCAGCAGCCTGTTCCATAGCTCCTACGAGCAGTACTTC. Its translation is CASSLFHSSYEQYF.